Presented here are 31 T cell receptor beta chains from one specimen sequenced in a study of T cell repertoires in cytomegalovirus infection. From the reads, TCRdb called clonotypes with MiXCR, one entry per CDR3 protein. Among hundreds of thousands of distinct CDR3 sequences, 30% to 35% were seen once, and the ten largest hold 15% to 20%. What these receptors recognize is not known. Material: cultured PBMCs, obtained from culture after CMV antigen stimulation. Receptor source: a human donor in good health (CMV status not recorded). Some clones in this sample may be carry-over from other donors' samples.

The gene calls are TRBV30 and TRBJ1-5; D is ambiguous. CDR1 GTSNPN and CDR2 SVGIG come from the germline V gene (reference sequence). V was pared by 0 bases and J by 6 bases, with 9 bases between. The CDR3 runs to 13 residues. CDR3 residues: CAWSVSVSQPQHF. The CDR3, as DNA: TGTGCCTGGAGTGTATCTGTAAGTCAGCCCCAGCATTTT.

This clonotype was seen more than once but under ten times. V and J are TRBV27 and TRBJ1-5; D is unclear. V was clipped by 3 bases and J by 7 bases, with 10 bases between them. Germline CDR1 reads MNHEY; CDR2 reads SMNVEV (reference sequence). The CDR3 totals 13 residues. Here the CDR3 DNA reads TGTGCCAGCAGTTTTGCCCCTGGCCAGCCCCAGCATTTT. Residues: CASSFAPGQPQHF.

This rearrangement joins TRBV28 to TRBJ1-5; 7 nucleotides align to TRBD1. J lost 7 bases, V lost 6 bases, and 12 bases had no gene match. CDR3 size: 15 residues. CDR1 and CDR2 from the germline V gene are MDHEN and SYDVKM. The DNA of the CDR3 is TGTGCCAGCAGCCGTGGACAGGTCCTAGGGCAGCCCCAGCATTTT. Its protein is CASSRGQVLGQPQHF.

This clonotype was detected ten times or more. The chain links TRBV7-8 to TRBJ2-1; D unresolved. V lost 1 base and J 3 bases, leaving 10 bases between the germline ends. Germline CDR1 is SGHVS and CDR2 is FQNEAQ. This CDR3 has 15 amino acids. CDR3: CASSLVSQYYNEQFF. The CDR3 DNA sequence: TGTGCCAGCAGCTTAGTTTCCCAGTACTACAATGAGCAGTTCTTC.

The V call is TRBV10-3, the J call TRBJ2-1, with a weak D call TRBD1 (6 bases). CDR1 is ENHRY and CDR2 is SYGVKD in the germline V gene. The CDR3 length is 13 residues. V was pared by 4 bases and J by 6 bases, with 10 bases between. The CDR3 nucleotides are TGTGCCATCAGTGTACAGGGTTCCAATGAGCAGTTCTTC. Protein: CAISVQGSNEQFF.

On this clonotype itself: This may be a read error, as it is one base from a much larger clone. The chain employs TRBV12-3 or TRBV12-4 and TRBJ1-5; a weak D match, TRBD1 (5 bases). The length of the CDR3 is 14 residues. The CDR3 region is CACSPGPPGQPQHF. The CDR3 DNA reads TGTGCCTGCAGTCCGGGACCGCCTGGTCAGCCCCAGCATTTT.

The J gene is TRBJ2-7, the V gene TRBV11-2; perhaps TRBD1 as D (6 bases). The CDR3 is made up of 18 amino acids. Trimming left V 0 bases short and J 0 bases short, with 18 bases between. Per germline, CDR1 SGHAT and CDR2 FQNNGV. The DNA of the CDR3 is TGTGCCAGCAGCTTAGAAGGGGACACCTCGGGGAGCTCCTACGAGCAGTACTTC. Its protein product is CASSLEGDTSGSSYEQYF.

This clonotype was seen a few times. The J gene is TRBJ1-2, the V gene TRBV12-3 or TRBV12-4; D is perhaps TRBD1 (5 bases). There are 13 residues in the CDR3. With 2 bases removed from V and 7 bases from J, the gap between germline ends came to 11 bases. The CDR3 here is CASSLNDGGGYTF. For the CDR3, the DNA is TGTGCCAGCAGTTTAAACGACGGGGGTGGCTACACCTTC.

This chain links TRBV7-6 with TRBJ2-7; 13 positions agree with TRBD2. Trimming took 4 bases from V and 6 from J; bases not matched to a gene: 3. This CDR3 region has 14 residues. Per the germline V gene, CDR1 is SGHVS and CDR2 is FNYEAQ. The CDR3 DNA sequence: TGTGCCAGCAGCTCCAGGACTAGCGGGGGCGAGCAGTACTTC. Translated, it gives CASSSRTSGGEQYF. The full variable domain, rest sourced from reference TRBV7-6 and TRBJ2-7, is GAGVSQSPRYKVTKRGQDVALRCDPISGHVSLYWYRQALGQGPEFLTYFNYEAQQDKSGLPNDRFSAERPEGSISTLTIQRTEQRDSAMYRCASSSRTSGGEQYFGPGTRLTVT.

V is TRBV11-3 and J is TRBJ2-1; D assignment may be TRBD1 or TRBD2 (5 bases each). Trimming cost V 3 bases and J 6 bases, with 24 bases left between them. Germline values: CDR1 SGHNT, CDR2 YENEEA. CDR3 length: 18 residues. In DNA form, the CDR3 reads TGTGCCAGCAGCTTGCGTTCAATCGGGGACCCCGAGGGCAATGAGCAGTTCTTC. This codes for CASSLRSIGDPEGNEQFF.

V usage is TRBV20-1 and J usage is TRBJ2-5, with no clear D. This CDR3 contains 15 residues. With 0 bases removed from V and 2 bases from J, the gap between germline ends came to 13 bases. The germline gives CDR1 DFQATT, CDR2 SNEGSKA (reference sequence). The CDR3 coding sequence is TGCAGTGCTAGAGATCAAGCCGAGCTACAAGAGACCCAGTACTTC. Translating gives CSARDQAELQETQYF.

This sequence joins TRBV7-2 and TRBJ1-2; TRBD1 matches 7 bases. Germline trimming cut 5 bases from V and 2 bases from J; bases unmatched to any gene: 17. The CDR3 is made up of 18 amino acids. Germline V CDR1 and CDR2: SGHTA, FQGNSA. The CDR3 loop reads CASSHTIIPGQTNYGYTF. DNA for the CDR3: TGTGCCAGCAGCCACACAATCATACCGGGACAGACAAACTATGGCTACACCTTC.

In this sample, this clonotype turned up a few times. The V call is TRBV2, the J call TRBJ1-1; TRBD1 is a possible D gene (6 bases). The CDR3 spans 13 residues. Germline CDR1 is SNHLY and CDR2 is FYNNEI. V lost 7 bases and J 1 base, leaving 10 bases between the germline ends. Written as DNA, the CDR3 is TGTGCCAGCAAGGGACATCCGAACACTGAAGCTTTCTTT. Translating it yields CASKGHPNTEAFF.

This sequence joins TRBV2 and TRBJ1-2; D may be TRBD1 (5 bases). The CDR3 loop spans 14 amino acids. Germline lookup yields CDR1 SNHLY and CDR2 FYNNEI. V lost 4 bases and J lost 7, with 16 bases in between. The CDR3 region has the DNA TGTGCCAGCAGTGCAGGCAGGGAGGGCCTTGGCTACACCTTC. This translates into CASSAGREGLGYTF.

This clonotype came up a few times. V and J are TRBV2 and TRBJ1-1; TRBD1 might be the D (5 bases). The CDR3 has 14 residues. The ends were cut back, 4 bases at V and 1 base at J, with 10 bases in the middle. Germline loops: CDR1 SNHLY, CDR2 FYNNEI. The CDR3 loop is CASSVLRENTEAFF. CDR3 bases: TGTGCCAGCAGTGTACTCAGGGAGAACACTGAAGCTTTCTTT.

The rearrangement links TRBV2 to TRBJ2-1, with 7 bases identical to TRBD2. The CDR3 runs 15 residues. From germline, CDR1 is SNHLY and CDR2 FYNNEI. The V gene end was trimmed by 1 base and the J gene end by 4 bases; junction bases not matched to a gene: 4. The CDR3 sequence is CASSEGWGGYNEQFF. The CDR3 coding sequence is TGTGCCAGCAGTGAAGGGTGGGGGGGTTACAATGAGCAGTTCTTC.

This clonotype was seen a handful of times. CDR3 residues: CASSLSRTSGTGELFF. The CDR3 DNA reads as TGTGCCAGCAGCTTAAGTCGGACTAGCGGGACCGGGGAGCTGTTTTTT. The chain couples TRBV7-6 to TRBJ2-2; TRBD2 aligns across 11 bases. CDR1 and CDR2 (germline): SGHVS, FNYEAQ. The CDR3 runs 16 residues. After removal of 2 bases from V and 5 bases from J, the junction contained 4 bases not matched to a gene.

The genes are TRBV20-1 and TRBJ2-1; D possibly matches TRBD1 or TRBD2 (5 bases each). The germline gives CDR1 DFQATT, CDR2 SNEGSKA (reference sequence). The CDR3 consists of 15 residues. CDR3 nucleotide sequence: TGCCGGGGCTCTCAGGCGGATTCCTCCTACAATGAGCAGTTCTTC. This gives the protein CRGSQADSSYNEQFF.

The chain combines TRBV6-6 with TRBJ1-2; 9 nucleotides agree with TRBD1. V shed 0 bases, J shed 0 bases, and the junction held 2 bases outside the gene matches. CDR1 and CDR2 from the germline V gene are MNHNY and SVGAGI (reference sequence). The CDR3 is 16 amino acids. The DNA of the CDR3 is TGTGCCAGCAGTTACTCGGGGACAGGGCCTAACTATGGCTACACCTTC. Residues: CASSYSGTGPNYGYTF.

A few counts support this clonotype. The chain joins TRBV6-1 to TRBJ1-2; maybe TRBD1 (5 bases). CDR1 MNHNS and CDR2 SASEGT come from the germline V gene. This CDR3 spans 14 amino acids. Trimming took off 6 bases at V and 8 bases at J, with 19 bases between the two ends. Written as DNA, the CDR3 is TGTGCCAGCAGGACCCCGGGGGTAGAACGGGGCTACACCTTC. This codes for CASRTPGVERGYTF.

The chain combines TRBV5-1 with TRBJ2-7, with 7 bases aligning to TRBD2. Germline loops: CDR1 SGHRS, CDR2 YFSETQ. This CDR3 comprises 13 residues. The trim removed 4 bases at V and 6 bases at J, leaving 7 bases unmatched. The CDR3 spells CASSPTSVGEQYF. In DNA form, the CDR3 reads TGCGCCAGCAGCCCTACTAGCGTGGGCGAGCAGTACTTC. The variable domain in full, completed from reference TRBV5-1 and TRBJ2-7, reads KAGVTQTPRYLIKTRGQQVTLSCSPISGHRSVSWYQQTPGQGLQFLFEYFSETQRNKGNFPGRFSGRQFSNSRSEMNVSTLELGDSALYLCASSPTSVGEQYFGPGTRLTVT.

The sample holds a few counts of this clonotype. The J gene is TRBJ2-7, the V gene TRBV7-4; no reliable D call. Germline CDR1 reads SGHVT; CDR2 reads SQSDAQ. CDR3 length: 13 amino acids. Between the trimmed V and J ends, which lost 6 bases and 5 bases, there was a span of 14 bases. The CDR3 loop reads CASRDLGWDEQYF. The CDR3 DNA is TGTGCCAGCAGAGACTTAGGATGGGACGAGCAGTACTTC.

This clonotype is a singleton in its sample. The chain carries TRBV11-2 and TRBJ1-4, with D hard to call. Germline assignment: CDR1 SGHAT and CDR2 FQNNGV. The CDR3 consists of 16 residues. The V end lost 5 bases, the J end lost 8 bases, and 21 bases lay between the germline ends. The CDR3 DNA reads TGTGCCAGCAGCCCCCTCCCCCGGATTAGTAGGGAAAAACTGTTTTTT. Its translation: CASSPLPRISREKLFF.

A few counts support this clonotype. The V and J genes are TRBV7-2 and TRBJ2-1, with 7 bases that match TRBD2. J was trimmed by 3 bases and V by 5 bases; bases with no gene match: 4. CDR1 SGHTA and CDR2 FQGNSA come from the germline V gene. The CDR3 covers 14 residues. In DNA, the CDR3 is TGTGCCAGCAGCCGGGGGGACGGCTACAATGAGCAGTTCTTC. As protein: CASSRGDGYNEQFF.

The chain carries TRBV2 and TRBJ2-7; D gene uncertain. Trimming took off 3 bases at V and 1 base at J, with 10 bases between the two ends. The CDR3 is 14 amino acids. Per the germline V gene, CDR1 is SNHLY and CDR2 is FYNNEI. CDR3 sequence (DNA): TGTGCCAGCAGTGAGTACTATGGTTCCTACGAGCAGTACTTC. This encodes CASSEYYGSYEQYF.

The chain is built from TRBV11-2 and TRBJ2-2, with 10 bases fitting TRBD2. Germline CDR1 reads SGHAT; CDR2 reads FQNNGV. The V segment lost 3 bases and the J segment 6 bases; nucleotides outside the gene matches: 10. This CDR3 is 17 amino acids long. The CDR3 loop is CASSFRPPTSGSGELFF. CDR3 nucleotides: TGTGCCAGCAGCTTTCGACCTCCGACTAGCGGGTCCGGGGAGCTGTTTTTT. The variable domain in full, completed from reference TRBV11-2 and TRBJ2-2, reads EAGVAQSPRYKIIEKRQSVAFWCNPISGHATLYWYQQILGQGPKLLIQFQNNGVVDDSQLPKDRFSAERLKGVDSTLKIQPAKLEDSAVYLCASSFRPPTSGSGELFFGEGSRLTVL.

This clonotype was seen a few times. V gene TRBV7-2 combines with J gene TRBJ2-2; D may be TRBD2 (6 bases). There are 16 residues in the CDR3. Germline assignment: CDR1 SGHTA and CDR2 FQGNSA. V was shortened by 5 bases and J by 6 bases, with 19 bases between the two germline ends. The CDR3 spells CASSVTRASEAGELFF. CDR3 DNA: TGTGCCAGCAGCGTCACCCGGGCTAGCGAAGCCGGGGAGCTGTTTTTT.

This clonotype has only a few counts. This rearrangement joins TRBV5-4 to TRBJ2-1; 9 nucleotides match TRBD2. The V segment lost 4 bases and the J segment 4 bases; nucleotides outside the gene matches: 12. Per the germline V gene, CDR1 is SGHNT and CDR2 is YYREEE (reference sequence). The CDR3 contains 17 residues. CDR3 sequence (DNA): TGTGCCAGCAGCCAAGGTGGGCTAGCGGGGAGTTACAATGAGCAGTTCTTC. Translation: CASSQGGLAGSYNEQFF.

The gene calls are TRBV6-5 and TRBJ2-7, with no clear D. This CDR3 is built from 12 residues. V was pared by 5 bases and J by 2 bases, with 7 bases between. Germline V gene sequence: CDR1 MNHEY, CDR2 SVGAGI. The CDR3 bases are TGTGCCAGCAGTGTTAGAGCCTACGAGCAGTACTTC. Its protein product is CASSVRAYEQYF.

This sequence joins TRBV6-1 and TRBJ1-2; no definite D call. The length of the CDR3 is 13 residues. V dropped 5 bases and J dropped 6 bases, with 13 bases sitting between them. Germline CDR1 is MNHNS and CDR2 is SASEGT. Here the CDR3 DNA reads TGTGCCAGCAGTCTAGGACGGGATGATGGCTACACCTTC. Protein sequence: CASSLGRDDGYTF.

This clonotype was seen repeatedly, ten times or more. In DNA form, the CDR3 reads TGTGCCAGCAGCACCGGGGGTGGAAACACCATATATTTT. Amino acid sequence: CASSTGGGNTIYF. The chain joins TRBV7-2 to TRBJ1-3, with a tentative D call TRBD1 (5 bases). CDR1 and CDR2 from the germline V gene are SGHTA and FQGNSA. V was clipped by 5 bases and J by 3 bases, with 8 bases between them. CDR3 size: 13 residues.